Listed here are 3 T cell receptor beta chains from one sample, sequenced in a study of Graves' ophthalmopathy and Graves' hyperthyroidism. As the template, RNA transcripts were used to amplify TCR beta CDR3 regions. First-round RT-PCR used HTBI primers; second-round multiplex PCR followed. TCRdb recomputed calls from the multiplex PCR reads with MiXCR, one row per CDR3 protein. The sample has around 1.1 million distinct CDR3 sequences; roughly two fifths are singletons. The specimen sequenced was peripheral blood or thyroid tissue (not recorded which). Receptor source: an adult man with Graves' hyperthyroidism.

This clonotype has ten or more counts. The genes are TRBV29-1 and TRBJ2-5; D is unclear. Trimming stripped 2 bases from V and 3 bases from J, with 16 bases between. Germline values: CDR1 SQVTM, CDR2 ANQGSEA. CDR3 size: 15 residues. DNA for the CDR3: TGCAGCGTTGAAATTGGACCAGGAGTCGAAGAGACCCAGTACTTC. Translation: CSVEIGPGVEETQYF.

This clonotype showed up just a few times. Germline and junction disagree at one end, which may indicate a read error. J is TRBJ1-6 and V is TRBV2; the match to TRBD1 covers 9 bases. Germline CDR1 is SNHLY and CDR2 is FYNNEI. CDR3 size: 15 residues. The CDR3 protein is CASSQEATGGPPLHF. Here the CDR3 DNA reads TGCGCCAGCAGCCAAGAGGCGACAGGGGGACCACCCCTCCACTTT.

Remarks on this clonotype: This clone may be a read error of a much larger clone one base away. Since the CDR3 does not end with the conserved phenylalanine or tryptophan, this likely comes from a read error. DNA of the CDR3: TGTGCCAGCAGCTCCCCGGACAGGGGGACGGATCGACAAGAGACCCAGTACTTA. Its protein product is CASSSPDRGTDRQETQYL. The gene calls are TRBV7-4 and TRBJ2-5; TRBD1 matches at 10 bases. This CDR3 has 18 amino acids. Germline V gives CDR1 SGHVT, CDR2 SQSDAQ. V lost 4 bases and J lost 2; bases outside the gene matches: 13.